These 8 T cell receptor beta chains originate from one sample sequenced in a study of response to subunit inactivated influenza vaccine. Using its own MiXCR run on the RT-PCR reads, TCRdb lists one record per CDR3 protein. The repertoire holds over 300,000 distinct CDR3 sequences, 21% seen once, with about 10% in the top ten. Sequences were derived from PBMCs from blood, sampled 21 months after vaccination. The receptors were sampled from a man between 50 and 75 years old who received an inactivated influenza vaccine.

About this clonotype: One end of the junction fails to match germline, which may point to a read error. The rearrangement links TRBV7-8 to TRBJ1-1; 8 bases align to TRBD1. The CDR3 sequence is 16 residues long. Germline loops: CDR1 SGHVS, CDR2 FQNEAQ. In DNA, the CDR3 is TGTGCCAGCAGCCCAAGCCGGGACAGGATGAACACTGAAGCTTTATTT. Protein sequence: CASSPSRDRMNTEALF. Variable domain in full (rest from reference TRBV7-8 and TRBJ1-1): GAGVSQSPRYKVAKRGQDVALRCDPISGHVSLFWYQQALGQGPEFLTYFQNEAQLDKSGLPSDRFFAERPEGSVSTLKIQRTQQEDSAVYLCASSPSRDRMNTEALFGQGTRLTVV.

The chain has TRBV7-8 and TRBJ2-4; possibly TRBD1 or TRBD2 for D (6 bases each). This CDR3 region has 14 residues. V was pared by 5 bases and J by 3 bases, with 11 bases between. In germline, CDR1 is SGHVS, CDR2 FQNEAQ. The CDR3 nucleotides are TGTGCCAGCAGCGAACAGGGAGGCAAAAACATTCAGTACTTC. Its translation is CASSEQGGKNIQYF.

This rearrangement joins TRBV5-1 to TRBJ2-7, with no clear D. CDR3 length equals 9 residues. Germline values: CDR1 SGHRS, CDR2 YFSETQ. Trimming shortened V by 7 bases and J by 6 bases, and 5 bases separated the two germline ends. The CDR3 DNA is TGCGCCAGCGGTAGCGAGCAGTACTTC. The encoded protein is CASGSEQYF.

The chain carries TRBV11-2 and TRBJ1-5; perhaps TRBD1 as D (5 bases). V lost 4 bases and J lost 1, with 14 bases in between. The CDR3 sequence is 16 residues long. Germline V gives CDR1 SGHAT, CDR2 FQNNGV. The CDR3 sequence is CASSSDGGMSNQPQHF. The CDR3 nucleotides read TGTGCCAGCAGCTCAGACGGGGGGATGAGCAATCAGCCCCAGCATTTT.

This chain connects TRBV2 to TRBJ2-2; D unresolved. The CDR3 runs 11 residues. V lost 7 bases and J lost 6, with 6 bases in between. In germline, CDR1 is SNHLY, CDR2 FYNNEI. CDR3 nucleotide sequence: TGTGCCAGCAACAGCGCCGGGGAGCTGTTTTTT. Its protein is CASNSAGELFF. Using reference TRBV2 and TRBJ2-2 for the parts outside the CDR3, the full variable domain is EPEVTQTPSHQVTQMGQEVILRCVPISNHLYFYWYRQILGQKVEFLVSFYNNEISEKSEIFDDQFSVERPDGSNFTLKIRSTKLEDSAMYFCASNSAGELFFGEGSRLTVL.

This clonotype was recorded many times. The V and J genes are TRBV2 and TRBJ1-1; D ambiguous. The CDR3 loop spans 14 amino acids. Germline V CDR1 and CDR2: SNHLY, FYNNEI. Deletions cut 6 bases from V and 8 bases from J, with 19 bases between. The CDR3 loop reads CASSPHVRVGEAFF. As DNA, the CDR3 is TGTGCCAGCAGCCCGCACGTGAGGGTGGGCGAAGCTTTCTTT.

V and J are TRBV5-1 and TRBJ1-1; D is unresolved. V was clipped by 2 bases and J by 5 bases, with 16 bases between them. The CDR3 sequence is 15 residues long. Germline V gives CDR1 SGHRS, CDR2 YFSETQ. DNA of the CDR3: TGCGCCAGCAGCTTAACATACACCGGACGGACTGAAGCTTTCTTT. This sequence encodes CASSLTYTGRTEAFF.

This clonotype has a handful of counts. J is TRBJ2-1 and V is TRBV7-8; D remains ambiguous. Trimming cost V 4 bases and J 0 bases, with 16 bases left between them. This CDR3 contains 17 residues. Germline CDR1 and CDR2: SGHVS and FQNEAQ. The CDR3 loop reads CASSSELTSSSYNEQFF. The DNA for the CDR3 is TGTGCCAGCAGCTCCGAATTAACTTCAAGCTCCTACAATGAGCAGTTCTTC.